These 17 T cell receptor beta chains came from one sample sequenced in a study of blood T cell repertoires in COVID-19. TCRdb's copy holds only in-frame clones and misses some; the assay was immunoSEQ multiplex PCR. The profile shows hundreds of thousands of clones, approximately 88% of them singletons. Sample: peripheral blood. The receptors stem from a middle-aged man with acute or convalescent COVID-19.

The chain couples TRBV11-2 to TRBJ1-1; D might be TRBD1 (5 bases). Germline values: CDR1 SGHAT, CDR2 FQNNGV. The V end lost 4 bases, the J end lost 9 bases, and 21 bases lay between the germline ends. The CDR3 length is 15 residues. The CDR3: CASSSGTGGGRKAFF. The CDR3, as DNA: TGTGCCAGCAGCTCAGGAACGGGCGGGGGAAGAAAAGCTTTCTTT.

The chain uses TRBV28 and TRBJ2-2; D is uncertain. Germline loops: CDR1 MDHEN, CDR2 SYDVKM. The V and J ends lost 1 base and 8 bases respectively, with 5 bases between them. The CDR3 consists of 12 residues. Here the CDR3 DNA reads TGTGCCAGCAGTTTATACTCTGGGGAGCTGTTTTTT. This codes for CASSLYSGELFF.

The chain has TRBV11-2 and TRBJ2-3; D uncertain. V was shortened by 1 base and J by 7 bases, with 12 bases between the two germline ends. This CDR3 has 14 amino acids. CDR1 is SGHAT, CDR2 FQNNGV, per germline. This CDR3 reads CASSLVGRTNTQYF. CDR3 nucleotide sequence: TGTGCCAGCAGCTTAGTCGGCAGAACTAATACGCAGTATTTT.

V usage is TRBV27 and J usage is TRBJ2-7; 7 bases fit TRBD2. This CDR3 region has 13 residues. Germline V lookup: CDR1 MNHEY, CDR2 SMNVEV (reference sequence). Trimming cost V 2 bases and J 6 bases; bases outside gene matches: 4. CDR3 in amino acids: CASSLGRVSEQYF. CDR3 DNA: TGTGCCAGCAGTTTAGGGAGGGTTTCCGAGCAGTACTTC.

This clone has more than one count but fewer than ten. The chain combines TRBV5-6 with TRBJ1-2; TRBD1 agrees at 9 bases. The CDR3 has 17 residues. CDR1 SGHDT and CDR2 YYEEEE come from the germline V gene. Trimming cost V 3 bases and J 7 bases; bases outside gene matches: 16. The chain's CDR3 is CASSSETTPGTGFGYTF. The CDR3 region has the DNA TGTGCCAGCAGCTCGGAAACCACTCCCGGGACAGGGTTTGGCTACACCTTC.

V and J are TRBV27 and TRBJ2-7; possible D gene TRBD2, 6 bases. This CDR3 is 17 amino acids long. The V gene lost 6 bases and the J gene lost 3 bases, with 24 bases spanning the gap. Germline loops: CDR1 MNHEY, CDR2 SMNVEV (reference sequence). The CDR3 sequence is CASSPRTRGVGVYEQYF. CDR3 nucleotides: TGTGCCAGCAGCCCGCGGACGCGGGGCGTGGGGGTCTACGAGCAGTACTTC.

The CDR3 nucleotides read TGTGCCAGCAGGATAATTACAGGGTGTCGTGGCTACACCTTC. It translates to CASRIITGCRGYTF. The chain links TRBV21-1 to TRBJ1-2; TRBD1, the table's D call, lacks a check against the DNA. TRBV21-1 is a listed pseudogene. The CDR3 is made up of 14 amino acids.

There are a few counts of this clone. The J gene is TRBJ2-3, the V gene TRBV9; unclear D gene. V was clipped by 4 bases and J by 0 bases, with 15 bases between them. The CDR3 runs to 16 residues. Germline V gene lookup returns CDR1 SGDLS and CDR2 YYNGEE. CDR3 DNA: TGTGCCAGCAGCCTCACCCAACAGCTTAGCACAGATACGCAGTATTTT. Protein: CASSLTQQLSTDTQYF.

The chain couples TRBV30 to TRBJ2-3; D might be TRBD1 (6 bases). The CDR3 covers 14 residues. The V end was cut by 0 bases, the J end by 5 bases, with 12 bases between. Germline V gene data show CDR1 as GTSNPN and CDR2 as SVGIG (reference sequence). CDR3 in amino acids: CAWSVRSGVDTQYF. The CDR3 bases are TGTGCCTGGAGTGTTCGGTCAGGGGTAGATACGCAGTATTTT.

The J gene is TRBJ2-4, the V gene TRBV5-4, with TRBD1 identical over 8 bases. Germline CDR1 is SGHNT and CDR2 is YYREEE (reference sequence). The CDR3 loop spans 18 amino acids. The trim removed 4 bases at V and 6 bases at J, leaving 18 bases unmatched. The CDR3 loop reads CASSPHPPQGARINIQYF. As DNA, the CDR3 is TGTGCCAGCAGCCCACACCCGCCGCAGGGGGCGCGTATAAACATTCAGTACTTC.

The J gene is TRBJ1-6, the V gene TRBV6-5; D is ambiguous. Germline V gene sequence: CDR1 MNHEY, CDR2 SVGAGI. V was pared by 7 bases and J by 1 base, with 8 bases between. The CDR3 is 14 amino acids. The CDR3: CASTQRSYNSPLHF. The CDR3 DNA follows: TGTGCCAGCACGCAGAGGTCCTATAATTCACCCCTCCACTTT.

This rearrangement joins TRBV7-6 to TRBJ1-2; TRBD1 matches at 9 bases. The CDR3 is 13 amino acids. With 5 bases clipped from V and 7 bases from J, the junction kept 5 bases outside the gene matches. Germline lookup yields CDR1 SGHVS and CDR2 FNYEAQ. The CDR3 DNA reads as TGTGCCAGCAGCGTACAGGGGGCGCTTGGCTACACCTTC. Translated, it gives CASSVQGALGYTF.

V gene TRBV6-5 combines with J gene TRBJ1-1, with D maybe TRBD1 (6 bases). CDR3 length: 15 residues. Between the trimmed V and J ends, which lost 2 bases and 1 base, there was a span of 11 bases. Germline CDR1 MNHEY, CDR2 SVGAGI. The CDR3 protein is CASSYDTGPNTEAFF. The CDR3 nucleotides read TGTGCCAGCAGTTACGACACAGGGCCGAACACTGAAGCTTTCTTT.

A single count supports this clone. The chain couples TRBV11-3 to TRBJ2-7, with D perhaps TRBD2 (5 bases). V was trimmed by 1 base and J by 6 bases, leaving 19 bases between them. Germline CDR1 SGHNT, CDR2 YENEEA. The CDR3 runs to 16 residues. For the CDR3, the DNA is TGTGCCAGCAGCTTAGTCGCGGGCCCGGAACCCGTCGAGCAGTACTTC. Protein: CASSLVAGPEPVEQYF.

V usage is TRBV28 and J usage is TRBJ2-1, with D possibly being TRBD1 (6 bases). The CDR3 contains 18 residues. Germline V gene sequence: CDR1 MDHEN, CDR2 SYDVKM. V lost 2 bases and J lost 0, with 17 bases in between. CDR3 residues: CASSLAALGQYSYNEQFF. CDR3 nucleotides: TGTGCCAGCAGTTTAGCTGCCCTAGGACAGTACTCCTACAATGAGCAGTTCTTC.

In DNA form, the CDR3 reads TGCGCCAGCAGAAACTTCCCCGGGACAGCCTACGAGCAGTACTTC. It codes for CASRNFPGTAYEQYF. V is TRBV4-3 and J is TRBJ2-7; 7 bases agree with TRBD1. The trim removed 6 bases at V and 2 bases at J, leaving 10 bases unmatched. This CDR3 is 15 amino acids long. Germline V gene sequence: CDR1 LGHNA, CDR2 YSLEER.

This chain uses TRBV5-1 with TRBJ1-1, with TRBD1 as a possible D gene (6 bases). CDR1 SGHRS and CDR2 YFSETQ come from the germline V gene. The CDR3 has 14 residues. The V and J ends lost 5 bases and 1 base respectively, with 12 bases between them. The DNA of the CDR3 is TGCGCCAGCAGTAAGGGACACGAGAACACTGAAGCTTTCTTT. Translated, it gives CASSKGHENTEAFF.